The source of this TCR beta chain is a study of OX40 agonist ivuxolimab in advanced cancers. Study-level information: Six ivuxolimab dose levels, 0.01 to 10 mg/kg, were given intravenously every 2 weeks.

The junction had 6 bases not matched to a gene; V was cut back by 5 bases and J by 3 bases. The CDR3 loop spans 15 amino acids. Germline-derived CDR1 and CDR2 are MNHEY and SMNVEV (reference sequence). Profiling relied on immunoSEQ multiplex PCR, and the TCRdb table lists in-frame clones only, not all of them. The sample includes 60,000 to 85,000 clones, about 90% of them seen just once. The clonotype was recovered from an adult with an advanced solid tumor such as melanoma, head and neck, liver or kidney cancer. The chain joins TRBV27 to TRBJ2-3, with 9 bases that match TRBD1. Sequenced here: CD4+ or CD8+ T cells sorted from blood, sampled in a trial of the OX40 agonist ivuxolimab. The CDR3 here is CASSPGTGPTDTQYF. Here the CDR3 DNA reads TGTGCCAGCAGTCCCGGGACAGGGCCGACAGATACGCAGTATTTT.